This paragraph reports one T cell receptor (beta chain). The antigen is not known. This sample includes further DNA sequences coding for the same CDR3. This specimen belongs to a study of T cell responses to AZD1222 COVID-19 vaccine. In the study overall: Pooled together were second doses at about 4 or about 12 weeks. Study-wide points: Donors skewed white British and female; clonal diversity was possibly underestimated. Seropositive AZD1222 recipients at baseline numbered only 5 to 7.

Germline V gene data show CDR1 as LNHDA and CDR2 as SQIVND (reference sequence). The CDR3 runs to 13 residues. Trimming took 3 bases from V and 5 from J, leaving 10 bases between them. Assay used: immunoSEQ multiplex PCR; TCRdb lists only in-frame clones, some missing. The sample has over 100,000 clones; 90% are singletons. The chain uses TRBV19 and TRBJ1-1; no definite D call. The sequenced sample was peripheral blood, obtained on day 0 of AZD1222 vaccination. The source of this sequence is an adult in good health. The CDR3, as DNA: TGTGCCAGTAGTATCAGTGGTGAGACTGAAGCTTTCTTT. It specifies CASSISGETEAFF.